The present T cell receptor (beta chain) was sequenced within a study of blood T cells in healthy people across ages. There are 15 residues in the CDR3. V dropped 6 bases and J dropped 5; count of bases not matched to a gene: 9. This clonotype came up a few times. A second PCR, run for about 6 to 11 cycles, used a sample-barcoded 5' primer plus a J-beta primer mix. Sequencing yielded, for each sample, at least 2.5 million paired-end reads carrying CDR3. TCRdb fed the 5' RACE reads into MiXCR, producing one record per CDR3 protein. Of about 1,500,000 distinct CDR3 sequences detected, approximately 30% appear once; the ten largest clones hold about 8%.

The chain combines TRBV12-3 or TRBV12-4 with TRBJ2-5; TRBD1 matches at 10 bases. Sequencing was carried out using blood. The TCR originated in a woman aged 30 to 39 in good health. DNA for the CDR3: TGTGCCAGCAGGACGACAGGGGGCGACGGGGAGACCCAGTACTTC. It encodes CASRTTGGDGETQYF.